This note documents a single TCR beta chain sequence. As yet, its antigen is unknown. TCRdb fed the RT-PCR reads into MiXCR, producing one record per CDR3 protein. The table has fewer than 400,000 distinct CDR3 sequences, 21% seen once. The entry originates in a study of response to subunit inactivated influenza vaccine. Findings of the study overall: Authors suggested seasonal influenza vaccinations each recruit few new T cells.

This clonotype was sampled from a man in his fifties or sixties who received an inactivated influenza vaccine. The sequencing here drew on PBMCs from blood, taken less than 22 months after vaccination.

The CDR3 loop reads CASSRRGVEDTEAFF. The CDR3, as DNA: TGTGCCAGCAGCCGTAGAGGGGTTGAGGACACTGAAGCTTTCTTT. This chain connects TRBV27 to TRBJ1-1; tentatively, D is TRBD1 (5 bases). V was pared by 6 bases and J by 3 bases, with 17 bases between. The CDR3 covers 15 residues. The germline CDR1 and CDR2 sequences are MNHEY and SMNVEV (reference sequence).